This TCR beta chain is from a study of blood T cell repertoires in COVID-19. Overall study context: T cells, B-cell-depleted T cells, or PBMCs provided the cDNA or gDNA that served as material.

Original methodology: Amplification of reference gene primers provided the estimated nucleated cell counts. Profiling relied on immunoSEQ multiplex PCR, and the TCRdb table lists in-frame clones only, not all of them. The D gene and trimming were derived from the DNA, and the V and J assignments and clone size from that table. The profile shows some 170,000 clones, roughly 84% of them singletons. This CDR3 spans 15 amino acids. Germline CDR1 and CDR2: MGHRA and YSYEKL. With 1 base removed from V and 6 bases from J, the gap between germline ends came to 13 bases. The sequencing sample was made of PBMCs or T cells enriched from blood (not recorded which). The TCR was taken from a man aged 50 or older who had recovered from COVID-19. The chain is built from TRBV4-1 and TRBJ1-5, with D tentatively TRBD1 (6 bases). The CDR3 DNA is TGCGCCAGCAGCCAAGGGACAGATCGCCGTCAGCCCCAGCATTTT. It yields the protein CASSQGTDRRQPQHF.